This TCR beta chain was recovered during a study of shared clonotypes between healthy human individuals (dated by TCRdb to the early 2020s). About the investigation overall: A couple of women and a few men aged 18 to 49 years were included in the cohort. For each donor, three plates each were used for CD4 naive and CD4 memory, two plates were used for CD8 naive, and one plate was used for CD8 memory. Blood TCR repertoires of a handful of healthy adults were deeply sequenced to estimate repertoire size and the extent of clonotype sharing between individuals. To increase sequencing depth and limit assay-specific biases, different laboratories used diverse techniques to prepare libraries and sequence TCR repertoires. Per donor, leukapheresis produced somewhere between about 0.85 and 10 billion PBMCs.

CD8 naive samples consisted of CD45RO-negative cells that were positively selected for CCR7, yielding a CD45RA+CCR7+ population without TemRA cells. Donors were healthy HIV-negative adults with no recently reported acute infections or vaccinations. Every donor was a Caucasian adult living in Nashville, Tennessee, USA. Blood was obtained by leukapheresis, after which PBMCs were separated by Ficoll-Histopaque density gradient centrifugation and cryopreserved in liquid nitrogen vapor phase. Analytical flow cytometry was used to check the purity and quantity of every magnetically sorted T cell population. Each sorted fraction had its genomic DNA isolated and then quantified by UV absorbance on a Nanodrop 2000c. What the research found in general, with its limitations: When several donors were compared, the shared fraction of clonotypes was roughly 4.8% for naive CD4, about 4% for naive CD8, 2% to 2.5% for memory CD4, and about 0.36% for memory CD8. Sampling was restricted to blood, and TCR repertoires in tissues likely differ from the TCR repertoires found in blood. Higher generation probabilities were observed for clonotypes shared by all four sorted-subset donors than for non-shared clonotypes. Naive subsets generally had larger estimated clonotype richness than memory subsets. Incomplete sequencing was indicated by rarefaction of sorted-subset datasets, despite the large sequencing depth. Because the study included a small number of donors, the genetic and exposure-history diversity represented was limited. Pairwise subsampling indicated that sequencing depth was expected to affect the degree of clonotype sharing among donors.

Using the deep immunoSEQ assay, TCR CDR3 regions were amplified from genomic DNA by multiplex PCR. Extracted genomic DNA from each cell subset was distributed evenly across all wells of several immunoSEQ 96-well plates, and each plate was treated as a replicate. For sorted subsets, about 0.2 ug genomic DNA, equal to tens of thousands of T cell genomes, was loaded into each replicate PCR. The purified libraries were quantified using a Qubit 3.0 fluorometer, sized with a Bioanalyzer 2100, and then quantified again using the KAPA Library Quantification kit. Every immunoSEQ 96-well plate was sequenced on a dedicated single-read 150-cycle Illumina NextSeq 550 flow cell. The original pipeline was this. The immunoSEQ output contained only junctional sequences without quality scores, so filtering could not match that applied to full-length reads. Sequences were annotated with PyIR, a Python wrapper for IgBLAST v1.9, and V/J genes and CDR3 were assigned using IMGT germline references. Reads with weak V/J assignments (E-value above 1e-6), missing CDR3, stop codons, out-of-frame junctions, or ambiguous translated residues were removed. V3J clonotypes were defined as sequences sharing an identical inferred V gene, J gene, and CDR3 amino acid sequence. To compute the percentage overlap between repertoires, the number of shared unique clonotypes was divided by the size of the smaller repertoire. Three approaches were used to assess repertoire richness: RTK rarefaction, the Chao1 estimator, and Recon v2.1 estimates of unobserved clonotypes. OLGA was used to compute generation probabilities for all TCRbeta clonotypes that the gDNA method yielded from a handful of donors. Not all clones reach the TCRdb copy of this immuneACCESS table, which keeps in-frame sequences only. Checked studies attribute under half of the gap to unresolved V genes and leave the rest unexplained. V, J and clone size were drawn from that table, and D and trimming were deduced from the DNA. Counted in this sample were 760,000 or so clones; about 97% of them appeared once. The top ten hold roughly 0.23% of the sample.

As concerns this clone: Its specific antigen is unknown. Within one base of it there is no much larger clone, and no base qualities were kept.

The sequenced sample was naive CD8+ T cells sorted from blood. The sample's cell subset or site label, in plain terms: CD45RA+CCR7+. The receptor was isolated from a man younger than 45 in good health.

The DNA is TGTGCCAGCACCCAATCGTTTCAGGGGACTGAAGCTTTCTTT. The resulting protein is CASTQSFQGTEAFF. The receptor chain draws on TRBV6-5 and TRBJ1-1; the best D guess is TRBD1, with 6 bases matching. Trimming takes 7 bases from V and 5 bases from J, and the germline ends sit 17 bases apart. Reading from cysteine to phenylalanine, the CDR3 counts 14 amino acids. The retained sequence is limited to the CDR3, 42 bases, with the frame set at the first base. Looking up the germline V gene yields CDR1 MNHEY and CDR2 SVGAGI.